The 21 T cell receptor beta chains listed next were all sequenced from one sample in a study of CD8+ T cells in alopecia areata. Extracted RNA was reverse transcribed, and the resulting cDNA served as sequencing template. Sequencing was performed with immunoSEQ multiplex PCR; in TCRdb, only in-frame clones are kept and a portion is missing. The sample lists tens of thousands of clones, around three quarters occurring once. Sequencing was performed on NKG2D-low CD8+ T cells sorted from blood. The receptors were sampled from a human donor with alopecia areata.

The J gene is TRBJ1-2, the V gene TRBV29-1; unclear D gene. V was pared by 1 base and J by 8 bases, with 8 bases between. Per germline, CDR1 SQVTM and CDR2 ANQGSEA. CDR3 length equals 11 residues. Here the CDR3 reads CSVEVEEGYTF. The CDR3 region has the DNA TGCAGCGTTGAAGTAGAGGAGGGCTACACCTTC.

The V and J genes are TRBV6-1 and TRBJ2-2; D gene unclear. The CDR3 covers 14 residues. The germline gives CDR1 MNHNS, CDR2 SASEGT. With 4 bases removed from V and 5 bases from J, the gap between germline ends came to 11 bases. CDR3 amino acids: CASSGYWGTGELFF. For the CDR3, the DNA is TGTGCCAGCAGTGGTTATTGGGGTACCGGGGAGCTGTTTTTT.

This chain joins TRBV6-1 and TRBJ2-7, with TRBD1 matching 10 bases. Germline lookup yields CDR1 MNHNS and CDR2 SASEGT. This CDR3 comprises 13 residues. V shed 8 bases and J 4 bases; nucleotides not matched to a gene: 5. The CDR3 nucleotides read TGTGCCAGCTACCTGGACAGGGGGTACGAGCAGTACTTC. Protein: CASYLDRGYEQYF.

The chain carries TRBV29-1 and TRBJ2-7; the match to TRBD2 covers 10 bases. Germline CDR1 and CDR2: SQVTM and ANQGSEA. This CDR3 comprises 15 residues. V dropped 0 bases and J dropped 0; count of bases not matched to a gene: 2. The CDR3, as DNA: TGCAGCGTTGAAGATCCTAGCGGGAGCTCCTACGAGCAGTACTTC. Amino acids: CSVEDPSGSSYEQYF.

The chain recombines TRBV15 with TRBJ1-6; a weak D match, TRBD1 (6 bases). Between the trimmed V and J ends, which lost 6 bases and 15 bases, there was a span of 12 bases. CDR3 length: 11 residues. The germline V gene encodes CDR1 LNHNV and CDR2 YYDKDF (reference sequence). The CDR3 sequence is CATSRGDILHF. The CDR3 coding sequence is TGTGCCACCAGTAGGGGGGACATCCTCCACTTT.

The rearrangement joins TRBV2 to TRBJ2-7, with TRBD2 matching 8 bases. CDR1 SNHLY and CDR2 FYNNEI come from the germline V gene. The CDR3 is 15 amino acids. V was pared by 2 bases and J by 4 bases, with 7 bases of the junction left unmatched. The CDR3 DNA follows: TGTGCCAGCAGTGAATTTATCGGGGGGGTTTACGAGCAGTACTTC. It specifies CASSEFIGGVYEQYF.

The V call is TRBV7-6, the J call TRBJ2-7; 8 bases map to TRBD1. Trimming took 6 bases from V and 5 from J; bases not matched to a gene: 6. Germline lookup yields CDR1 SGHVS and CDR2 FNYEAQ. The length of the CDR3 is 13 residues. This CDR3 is CASSPGQANEQYF. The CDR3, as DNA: TGTGCCAGCAGTCCGGGACAGGCCAACGAGCAGTACTTC.

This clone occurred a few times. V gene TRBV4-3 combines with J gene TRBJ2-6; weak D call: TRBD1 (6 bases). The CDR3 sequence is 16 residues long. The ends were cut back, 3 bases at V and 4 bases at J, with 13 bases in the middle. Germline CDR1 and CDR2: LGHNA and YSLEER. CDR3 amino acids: CASSQDTGTGANVLTF. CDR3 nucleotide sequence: TGCGCCAGCAGCCAGGATACAGGGACCGGGGCCAACGTCCTGACTTTC.

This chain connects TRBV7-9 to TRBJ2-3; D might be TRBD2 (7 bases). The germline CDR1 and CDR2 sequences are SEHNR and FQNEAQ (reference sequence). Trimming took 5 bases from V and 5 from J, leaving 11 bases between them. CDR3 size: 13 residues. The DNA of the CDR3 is TGTGCCAGCAGCGGGGGGGCTGTAGATACGCAGTATTTT. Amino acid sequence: CASSGGAVDTQYF.

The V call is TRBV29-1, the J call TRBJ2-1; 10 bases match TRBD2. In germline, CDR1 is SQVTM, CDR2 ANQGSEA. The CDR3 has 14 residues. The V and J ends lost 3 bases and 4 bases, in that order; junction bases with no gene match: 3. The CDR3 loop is CSVEASGSYNEQFF. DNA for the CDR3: TGCAGCGTTGAGGCTAGCGGGAGTTACAATGAGCAGTTCTTC.

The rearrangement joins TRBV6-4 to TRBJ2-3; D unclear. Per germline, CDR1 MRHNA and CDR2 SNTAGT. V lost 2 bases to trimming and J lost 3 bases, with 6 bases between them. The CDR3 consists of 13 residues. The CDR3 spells CASSDGVTDTQYF. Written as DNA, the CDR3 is TGTGCCAGCAGTGACGGGGTAACAGATACGCAGTATTTT.

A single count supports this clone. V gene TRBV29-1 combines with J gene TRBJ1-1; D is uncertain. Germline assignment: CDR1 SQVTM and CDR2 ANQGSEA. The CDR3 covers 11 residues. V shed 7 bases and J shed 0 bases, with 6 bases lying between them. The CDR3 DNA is TGCAGCGCCTACATGAACACTGAAGCTTTCTTT. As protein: CSAYMNTEAFF.

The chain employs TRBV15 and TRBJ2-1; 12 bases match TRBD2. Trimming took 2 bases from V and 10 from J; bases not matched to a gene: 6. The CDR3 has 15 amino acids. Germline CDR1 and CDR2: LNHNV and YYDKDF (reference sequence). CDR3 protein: CATSRLAGGPEEQFF. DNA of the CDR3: TGTGCCACCAGCAGACTAGCGGGGGGGCCCGAGGAGCAGTTCTTC.

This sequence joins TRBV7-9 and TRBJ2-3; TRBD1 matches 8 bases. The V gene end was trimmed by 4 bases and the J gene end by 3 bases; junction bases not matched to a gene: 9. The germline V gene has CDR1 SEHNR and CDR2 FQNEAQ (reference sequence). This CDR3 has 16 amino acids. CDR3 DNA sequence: TGTGCCAGCAGCTCGAACAGGGGGAAACCTACAGATACGCAGTATTTT. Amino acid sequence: CASSSNRGKPTDTQYF.

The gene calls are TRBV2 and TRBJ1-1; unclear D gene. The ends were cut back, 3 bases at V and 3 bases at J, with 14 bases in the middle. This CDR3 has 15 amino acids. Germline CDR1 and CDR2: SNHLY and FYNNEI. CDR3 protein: CASSDAISSYTEAFF. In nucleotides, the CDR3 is TGTGCCAGCAGTGATGCAATCTCCTCATACACTGAAGCTTTCTTT.

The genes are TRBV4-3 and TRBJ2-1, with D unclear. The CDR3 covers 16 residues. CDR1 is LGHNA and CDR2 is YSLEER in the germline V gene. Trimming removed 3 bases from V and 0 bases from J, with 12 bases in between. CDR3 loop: CASSQVVLSSYNEQFF. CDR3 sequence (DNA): TGCGCCAGCAGCCAGGTTGTGTTGAGCTCCTACAATGAGCAGTTCTTC.

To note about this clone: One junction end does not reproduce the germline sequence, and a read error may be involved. The CDR3: CAISDFGQGMHTDTQYF. In DNA form, the CDR3 reads TGTGCCATCAGTGACTTCGGACAGGGCATGCACACAGATACGCAGTATTTT. This chain connects TRBV6-4 to TRBJ2-3; 8 nucleotides line up with TRBD1. The CDR3 has 17 amino acids. Germline V gene lookup returns CDR1 MRHNA and CDR2 SNTAGT.

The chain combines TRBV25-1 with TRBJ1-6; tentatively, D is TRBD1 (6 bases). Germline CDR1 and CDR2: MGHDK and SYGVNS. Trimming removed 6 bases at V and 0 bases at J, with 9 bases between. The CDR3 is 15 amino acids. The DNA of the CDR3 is TGTGCCAGCAGCACACAGGGCTCCTATAATTCACCCCTCCACTTT. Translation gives CASSTQGSYNSPLHF.

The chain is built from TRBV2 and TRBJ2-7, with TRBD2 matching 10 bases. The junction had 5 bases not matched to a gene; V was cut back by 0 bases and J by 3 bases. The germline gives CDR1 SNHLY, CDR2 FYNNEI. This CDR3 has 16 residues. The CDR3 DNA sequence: TGTGCCAGCAGTGAAGCTTGGCTAGCGGGGGACTACGAGCAGTACTTC. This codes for CASSEAWLAGDYEQYF.

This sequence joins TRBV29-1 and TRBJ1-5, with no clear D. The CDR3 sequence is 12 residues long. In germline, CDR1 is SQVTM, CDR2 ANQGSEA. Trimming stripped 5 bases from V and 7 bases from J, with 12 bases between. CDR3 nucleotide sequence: TGCAGCGTTCGGTCTGCCGGCCAGCCCCAGCATTTT. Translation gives CSVRSAGQPQHF.

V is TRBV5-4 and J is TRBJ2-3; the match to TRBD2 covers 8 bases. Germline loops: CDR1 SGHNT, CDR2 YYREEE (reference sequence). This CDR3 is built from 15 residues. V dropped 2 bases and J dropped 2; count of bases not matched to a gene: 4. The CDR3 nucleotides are TGTGCCAGCAGCTTAACGGGAGGGTACACAGATACGCAGTATTTT. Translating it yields CASSLTGGYTDTQYF.